This T cell receptor (beta chain) came from a study of Ad26.COV2.S vaccination and SARS-CoV-2 variants. Study information: Recipients of Ad26.COV2.S got it intramuscularly, once or twice 56 days apart.

Study observations and caveats: Ad26.COV2.S recipients had broader spike-specific TCRs (P = 0.0014).

Details on this clone: Its target is not known.

Sequencing was performed with immunoSEQ multiplex PCR; in TCRdb, only in-frame clones are kept and a portion is missing. Among approximately 240,000 clones, approximately 88% were seen once, and the ten largest hold roughly a tenth. Specified treatment: some 19 received Ad26.COV2.S at low or high dose, single or two shots; about 5 received placebo; per-sample allocation not given. The study sampled participants on day 63 after the first vaccine or placebo injection. Participants' vaccine, an Ad26 vector, delivered Wuhan-strain SARS-CoV-2 spike. From germline, CDR1 is KGHSH and CDR2 LQKENI. The CDR3 totals 15 residues. Trimming removed 6 bases from V and 2 bases from J, with 15 bases in between.

The V call is TRBV18, the J call TRBJ2-3; possible D gene TRBD2, 6 bases. The specimen was peripheral blood, collected in a trial of Ad26.COV2.S vaccine versus placebo. The sequence derives from a person between 18 and 65 years old who received the Ad26.COV2.S COVID-19 vaccine or a placebo. CDR3 in amino acids: CASSLFTGDTDTQYF. The CDR3 DNA reads as TGTGCCAGCTCGCTTTTTACGGGGGACACAGATACGCAGTATTTT.